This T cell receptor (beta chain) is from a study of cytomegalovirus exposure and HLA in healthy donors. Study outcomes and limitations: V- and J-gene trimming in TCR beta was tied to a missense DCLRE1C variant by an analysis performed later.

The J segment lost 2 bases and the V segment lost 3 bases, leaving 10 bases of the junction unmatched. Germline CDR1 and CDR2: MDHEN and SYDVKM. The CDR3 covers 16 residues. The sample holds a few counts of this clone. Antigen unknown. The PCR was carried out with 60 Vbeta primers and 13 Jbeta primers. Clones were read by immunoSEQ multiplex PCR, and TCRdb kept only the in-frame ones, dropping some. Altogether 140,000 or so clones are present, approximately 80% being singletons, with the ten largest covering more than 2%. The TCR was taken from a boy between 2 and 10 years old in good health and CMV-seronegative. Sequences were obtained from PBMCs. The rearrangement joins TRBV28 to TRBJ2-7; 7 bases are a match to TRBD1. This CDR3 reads CASSFNLQGSPYEQYF. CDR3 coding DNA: TGTGCCAGCAGTTTTAACTTACAGGGGTCCCCCTACGAGCAGTACTTC.